This T cell receptor (beta chain) was recorded in a study of STAT5B mutations in CD4+ large granular lymphocyte leukemia. The overall study: Healthy donors showed HLA-associated enrichment of the CDR3 'QG' motif.

Clones were sequenced by immunoSEQ multiplex PCR, and TCRdb holds only the in-frame ones, with some missing. This repertoire shows approximately 40,000 clones, 81% found once; its top ten account for 3.6%. Study-wide points: Main leukemic clonotypes were patient-specific, but roughly 26% appeared at low frequency elsewhere.

Germline assignment: CDR1 MNHEY and CDR2 SVGAGI. V lost 4 bases and J lost 2, with 11 bases in between. The CDR3 spans 14 residues. This clone was seen just once. Its target is unknown. Sequenced sample: CD4+ T cells from blood buffy coats. The rearrangement uses TRBV6-5 and TRBJ1-2; D perhaps matches TRBD1 (5 bases). The sequence was obtained from a human donor in good health. The CDR3 spells CASSSPTANYGYTF. The CDR3, as DNA: TGTGCCAGCAGTTCCCCGACAGCAAACTATGGCTACACCTTC.